A single sample is the source of the 5 T cell receptor beta chains below, sequenced in a study of OX40 agonist ivuxolimab in advanced cancers. Assay: immunoSEQ multiplex PCR; the TCRdb copy retains only in-frame clones and omits some. This sample has approximately 23,000 clones; 80% to 90% occur once, and the top ten carry about 23%. This specimen consisted of CD4+ or CD8+ T cells sorted from blood, obtained in a trial of the OX40 agonist ivuxolimab. The receptor set was obtained from an adult with an advanced solid tumor such as melanoma, head and neck, liver or kidney cancer.

This clone appeared a few times. V gene TRBV29-1 combines with J gene TRBJ2-7; 7 nucleotides line up with TRBD1. Germline loops: CDR1 SQVTM, CDR2 ANQGSEA. V gave up 4 bases and J gave up 6 bases; unmatched junction bases: 15. This CDR3 region has 15 residues. CDR3 amino acids: CSVVAVRTGSAEQYF. The DNA for the CDR3 is TGCAGCGTTGTGGCGGTTAGGACAGGCTCCGCCGAGCAGTACTTC.

The chain couples TRBV4-1 to TRBJ1-6; no reliable D call. V was shortened by 2 bases and J by 7 bases, with 15 bases between the two germline ends. From germline, CDR1 is MGHRA and CDR2 YSYEKL. This CDR3 has 16 residues. The CDR3 loop is CASSQTPSGRNSPLHF. The CDR3 coding sequence is TGCGCCAGCAGCCAAACCCCCTCCGGCCGAAATTCACCCCTCCACTTT.

The chain is built from TRBV7-8 and TRBJ2-1; possibly TRBD2 for D (6 bases). V was pared by 1 base and J by 6 bases, with 13 bases between. Germline V gene sequence: CDR1 SGHVS, CDR2 FQNEAQ. This CDR3 has 15 residues. This CDR3 is CASSLGASAGNEQFF. The CDR3, as DNA: TGTGCCAGCAGCTTAGGCGCTAGCGCGGGCAATGAGCAGTTCTTC.

This clone was seen a handful of times. The rearrangement joins TRBV7-9 to TRBJ1-1; D remains ambiguous. From germline, CDR1 is SEHNR and CDR2 FQNEAQ (reference sequence). The V and J ends lost 6 bases and 6 bases respectively, with 11 bases between them. The CDR3 has 12 amino acids. The CDR3 reads CASSPRAPEAFF. The DNA of the CDR3 is TGTGCCAGCAGTCCTAGGGCCCCTGAAGCTTTCTTT.

The genes are TRBV6-5 and TRBJ2-1, with no clear D. CDR3 length: 13 residues. Deletions cut 6 bases from V and 1 base from J, with 7 bases between. Germline V CDR1 and CDR2: MNHEY, SVGAGI. The CDR3 nucleotides read TGTGCCAGCAGCCCACGTTCCTACAATGAGCAGTTCTTC. Amino acids: CASSPRSYNEQFF.